This T cell receptor (beta chain) was observed in a study of cytomegalovirus exposure and HLA in healthy donors (dated by TCRdb to 2016 to 2017). As for the study more broadly: An earlier analysis of several hundred of the donors reported 250 to 350 Gb of sequence data and 117 million unique TCR beta sequences from 150 million to 200 million T cells. Roughly five DR-DQ haplotypes were handled as single units for association and clustering because linkage in the cohort was strong. To study patterns of TCR occurrence, a later analysis re-analyzed previously published TCR beta repertoires from more than 550 donors and added high-resolution HLA genotyping. Using immunosequencing, the study profiled T cell repertoires from about 650 subjects and related those repertoires to cytomegalovirus serostatus. Approximately 310 gigabases of sequencing data and approximately 93 million unique TCR sequences were included in an early release covering 550 to 650 HLA-typed donors. Rather than drawing on any new phenotypic data, the later analysis identified candidate immune exposures from TCR beta sequences and the way those sequences occurred across donors. Typing coverage varied by locus: about 620-630 donors for A, B, C, DRB1 and DQB1; around 560 for DQA1; nearly 610 for DPA1; about 450 for DPB1. High-throughput TCR immunosequencing, statistical association of individual TCRs with disease status, and machine learning were combined to predict cytomegalovirus infection status. Donor age, sex, ethnicity and CMV serostatus were compiled together with the repertoire data. All discovery cohort repertoires had been generated on a single sequencing platform. The genetic ancestry cluster associated with self-reported Caucasian donors included about 84% of the roughly 400 genotyped donors. To decide whether each TCR beta V gene segment behaved as functional or pseudogenic, an earlier analysis of 587 of the donors relied on high-throughput TCR beta sequencing. Along with the approximately 650-subject first cohort, a separate validation cohort of around 120 different subjects was used. On average, approximately 250,000 unique TCR beta nucleotide sequences were sequenced per donor among 300 to 500 genotyped donors of the cohort, with roughly 20% of those sequences being non-productive. In a later genetic analysis, genome-wide SNP genotypes for about 55% of the 666 donors were used, and that subset was treated as a discovery cohort. Class I and class II HLA loci were covered by the typing at four-digit resolution. The study was designed to test whether signatures of past pathogen exposure could be identified by cataloging public T cell receptors.

As regards this clone: This receptor's antigen is unknown. Per-base qualities were not stored, and no clone one base away is much larger.

In total, approximately 690 healthy bone marrow donors made up the cohort. Cohort members were all nominally healthy when sampled, although unrecorded immune exposures were likely present. The donor tested CMV seronegative and was one of the 352 seronegative cohort members. Every donor gave a peripheral blood sample, and the peripheral blood mononuclear cells from that sample were used for TCR beta sequencing. Genomic DNA extraction from the blood cell samples was performed with the Qiagen DNeasy Blood Extraction Kit. What the work shows at the level of the full study, not this receptor alone: Roughly uniform sequencing depth across donors was assumed in presence/absence analyses, although this assumption may not hold. A later genetic analysis reported fewer N-insertions in productive TCRs among donors in an Asian-associated ancestry cluster than the roughly 700-donor mean. HLA typing was unavailable for some donors at each locus, so association tests used only the typed subset. A later analysis found that most CMV-associated TCR beta chains appeared HLA-restricted, with HLA associations seemingly driven largely by CMV exposure. In vitro tests confirmed that three of the cytomegalovirus-associated TCR beta chains recognize cytomegalovirus antigens. Some IMGT-functional V segments, including TRBV6-2 and TRBV6-3, could not be told apart with the 87-base-pair reads, so those segments were excluded. A further reported finding was that TCR beta sequences accurately predicted the HLA-A and HLA-B alleles for most subjects in the first cohort. The study listed 150 to 200 TCR beta chains as associated with cytomegalovirus. V-gene and J-gene trimming of TCR beta chains was associated with a missense DCLRE1C variant in a later genetic analysis, and the association was replicated in an independent cohort. The authors suggested that the approach could potentially be generalized to other disease states and immunological phenotypes. Specific HLA alleles were associated with 15,000 to 20,000 TCR beta sequences at a false discovery rate of 0.05 in a later analysis. In a later analysis, HLA-associated TCR beta chains showed more clonal expansion and lower generation probabilities than non-associated chains that were equally common. A cluster of highly shared sequence variants was judged likely to represent a technical artifact of the sequencing pipeline. Most TCR sequences were seen in very few donors, while some public TCRs were found in many individuals. When HLA alleles, especially DR and DQ, strongly co-occurred, attributing TCR associations to individual alleles was difficult. CMV serostatus was the only immune exposure information available for the cohort. According to a later analysis, TCR association rates differed among HLA loci, with DRB1 alleles showing the most associated TCRs and HLA-C alleles showing the fewest. Over 15 rarely observed V segments, including chromosome 9 orphons, were excluded from the earlier analysis of a few hundred of the donors because counts were too low. In an earlier analysis of several hundred of the donors, most TCR beta V segments were observed in productive rearrangements about 87% or about 30% of the time, broadly matching IMGT annotations. Correlated functional status among segregating V segments might be attributable to linkage disequilibrium, but an unknown experimental factor could not be ruled out. In this cohort, only TCR beta chains were sequenced, and detectable features were limited by the absence of alpha or paired-chain data. A later analysis reported that several top co-occurrence clusters appeared linked to parvovirus B19, influenza, CMV and Epstein-Barr virus. In both the original and validation cohorts, the classifier was reported to diagnose cytomegalovirus status with high specificity and sensitivity.

The CDR3 covers 17 residues, taking in both the cysteine and the phenylalanine. Of the read, only the CDR3 DNA is kept; its 51 bases are in frame from base 1. CDR1 and CDR2 (MNHNS, SASEGT) derive from the germline V gene. Trimming takes 0 bases off V and 8 bases off J; junction bases not matched to a gene: 5. The library came from the immunoSEQ multiplex PCR assay. For the multiplex PCR, a mixture combining 60 forward primers for TCR Vbeta segments and 13 reverse primers for TCR Jbeta segments was used. The CDR3 region of rearranged TCR beta genes was amplified from genomic DNA by a multiplex PCR assay. Amplified TCR beta libraries were sequenced as 87-base-pair reads on the Illumina HiSeq System. Processing in the source paper ran as follows. Across the roughly 700 repertoires, a later analysis counted tens of millions of unique TCR beta chains, some 11 million of which were shared by at least two donors. Raw reads were error-corrected and collapsed into unique sequences with a nearest-neighbor algorithm that merged closely related sequences to remove PCR and sequencing errors. CDR3 sequences were aligned to IMGT reference sequences to assign V, D and J gene segments. For a sequence to be retained, at least a six-nucleotide match to both a V gene segment and a J gene segment was required. A rearrangement counted as productive if the CDR3 had no stop codons and remained in frame with V and J, and every other rearrangement counted as non-productive. Following IMGT convention, CDR3 was defined as the stretch from the second conserved V-encoded cysteine to the conserved J-encoded phenylalanine. Sequences without an unambiguous match to a single V gene segment were excluded from the earlier analysis of approximately 560 of the donors. An earlier analysis of almost 600 of the donors classified V segments as functional when productive rearrangements were above 56.7% and as segregating when the standard deviation between donors was above 5%. A statistical classification framework was developed to diagnose cytomegalovirus status using the catalog of TCR beta chain sequences. V and J gene assignment, in a later analysis, came from comparing TCR nucleotide sequences with IMGT/GENE-DB human TR gene sequences. In a later analysis, CDR3 sequences and most-parsimonious VDJ recombination scenarios were assigned using the TCRdist pipeline. In a later analysis, every TCR beta chain was defined by the combination of its CDR3 amino acid sequence and its V-gene family, and reads without a unique V-gene family were dropped. In a later analysis, fewer than 650 highly shared, low-generation-probability nucleotide sequences were removed to address suspected cross-contamination and a sequencing artifact. In a later analysis, a clonal expansion index was calculated for each public chain from normalized within-repertoire ranks of inferred template counts. Generation probabilities in a later analysis came from a VDJ recombination model fitted to out-of-frame rearrangements, and those results were checked against IGoR. A later analysis scored TCR-TCR, TCR-HLA and TCR-CMV co-occurrence with hypergeometric tests, applying a repertoire-size bias correction to TCR pairs. To estimate false discovery rates, a later analysis permuted the HLA or CMV assignments 20 times. In a later analysis, co-occurring TCRs were grouped using DBSCAN, with TCRdist sequence similarity added in when clustering inside HLA-allele-positive subsets. Co-occurrence clustering excluded repertoires with fewer than 30,000 or more than 120,000 public chains, plus five with anomalous nucleotide sharing. Here the immuneACCESS table is served through TCRdb, limited to in-frame sequences with V and J called. Missing clones are a known gap in these copies; in checked studies unresolved V genes cover under half, and the rest lacks a known reason. V and J calls and clone size are given by that table; D and trimming were obtained from the DNA. Counted in this sample were 110,000 or so clones; 70% to 85% of them appeared once. Just under 2.5% of the sample is in the top ten clones.

Sequencing used PBMCs. The origin of this receptor is a woman aged 18-29 years in good health and CMV-seronegative. Recombination connected TRBV6-1 to TRBJ2-2; 14 central nucleotides agree with TRBD2. Here the CDR3 is given as CASSEAGLAGAAGELFF. At the DNA level, the sequence is TGTGCCAGCAGTGAAGCGGGACTAGCGGGAGCGGCGGGGGAGCTGTTTTTT.